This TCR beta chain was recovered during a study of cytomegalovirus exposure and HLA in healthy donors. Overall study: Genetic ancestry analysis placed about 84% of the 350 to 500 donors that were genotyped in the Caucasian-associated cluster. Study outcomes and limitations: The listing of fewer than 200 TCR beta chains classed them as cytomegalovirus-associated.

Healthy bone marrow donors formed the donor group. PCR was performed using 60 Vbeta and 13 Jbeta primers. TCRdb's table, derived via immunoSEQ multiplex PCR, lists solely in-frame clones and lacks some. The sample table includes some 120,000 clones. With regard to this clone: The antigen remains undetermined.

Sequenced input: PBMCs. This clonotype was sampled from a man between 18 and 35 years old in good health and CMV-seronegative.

The CDR3 DNA follows: TGCGCCAGCAGTGAGCGGGGGGCGCCTTCCTACGAGCAGTACTTC. This sequence encodes CASSERGAPSYEQYF. The chain combines TRBV10-2 with TRBJ2-5; possible D gene TRBD2, 7 bases. The end of the DNA aligns better with TRBJ2-7, so the J call may be wrong. The germline gives CDR1 WSHSY, CDR2 SAAADI. This CDR3 region has 15 residues.